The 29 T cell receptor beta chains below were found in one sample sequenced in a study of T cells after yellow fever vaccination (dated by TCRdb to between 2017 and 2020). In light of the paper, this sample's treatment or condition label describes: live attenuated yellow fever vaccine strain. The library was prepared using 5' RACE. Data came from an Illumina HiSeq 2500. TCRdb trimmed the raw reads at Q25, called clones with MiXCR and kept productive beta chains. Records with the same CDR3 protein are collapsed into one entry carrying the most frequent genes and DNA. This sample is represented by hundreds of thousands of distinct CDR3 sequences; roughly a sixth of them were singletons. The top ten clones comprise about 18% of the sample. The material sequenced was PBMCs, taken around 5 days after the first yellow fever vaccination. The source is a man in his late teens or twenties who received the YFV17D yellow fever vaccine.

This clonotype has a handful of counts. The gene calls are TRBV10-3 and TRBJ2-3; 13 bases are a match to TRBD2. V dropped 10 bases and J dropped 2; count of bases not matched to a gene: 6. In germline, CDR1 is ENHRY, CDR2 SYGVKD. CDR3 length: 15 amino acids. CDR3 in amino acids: CASAGTSGATDTQYF. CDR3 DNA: TGTGCCAGCGCCGGGACTAGCGGGGCCACAGATACGCAGTATTTT.

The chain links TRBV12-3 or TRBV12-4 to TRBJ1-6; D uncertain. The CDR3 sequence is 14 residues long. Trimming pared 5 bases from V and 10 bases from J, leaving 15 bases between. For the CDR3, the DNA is TGTGCCAGCAGTCCCAGGCGGAAGGAGTCACCCCTCCACTTT. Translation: CASSPRRKESPLHF.

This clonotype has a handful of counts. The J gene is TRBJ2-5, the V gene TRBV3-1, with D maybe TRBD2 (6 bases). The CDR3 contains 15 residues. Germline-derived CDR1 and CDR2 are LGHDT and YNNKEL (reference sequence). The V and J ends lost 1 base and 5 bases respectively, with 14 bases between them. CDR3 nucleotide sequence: TGTGCCAGCAGCCAAGGGCAGGGAGGAGAGGAGACCCAGTACTTC. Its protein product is CASSQGQGGEETQYF.

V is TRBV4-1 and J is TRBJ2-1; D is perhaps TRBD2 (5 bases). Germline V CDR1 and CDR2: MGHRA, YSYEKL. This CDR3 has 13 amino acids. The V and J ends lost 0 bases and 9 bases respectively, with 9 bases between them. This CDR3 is CASSQDRRTEQFF. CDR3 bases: TGCGCCAGCAGCCAAGATCGGAGGACTGAGCAGTTCTTC.

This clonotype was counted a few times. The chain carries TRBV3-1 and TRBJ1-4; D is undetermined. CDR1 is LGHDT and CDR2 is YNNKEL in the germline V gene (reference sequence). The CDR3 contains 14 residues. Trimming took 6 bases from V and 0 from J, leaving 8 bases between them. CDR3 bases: TGTGCCAGCAGGGGTCAAGCAACTAATGAAAAACTGTTTTTT. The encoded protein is CASRGQATNEKLFF.

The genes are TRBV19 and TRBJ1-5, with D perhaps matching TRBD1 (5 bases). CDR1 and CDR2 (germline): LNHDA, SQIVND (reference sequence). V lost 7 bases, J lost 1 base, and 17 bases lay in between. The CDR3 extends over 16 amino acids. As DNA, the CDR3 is TGTGCCAGTACCTCGACAGACCTAGGGAGCAATCAGCCCCAGCATTTT. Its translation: CASTSTDLGSNQPQHF.

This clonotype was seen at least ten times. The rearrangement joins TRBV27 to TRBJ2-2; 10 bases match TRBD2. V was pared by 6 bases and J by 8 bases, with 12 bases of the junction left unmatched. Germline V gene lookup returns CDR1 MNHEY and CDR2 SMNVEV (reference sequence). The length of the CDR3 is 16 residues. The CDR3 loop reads CASRKIAGGPGGELFF. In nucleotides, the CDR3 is TGTGCCAGCAGGAAGATAGCGGGGGGACCCGGTGGGGAGCTGTTTTTT.

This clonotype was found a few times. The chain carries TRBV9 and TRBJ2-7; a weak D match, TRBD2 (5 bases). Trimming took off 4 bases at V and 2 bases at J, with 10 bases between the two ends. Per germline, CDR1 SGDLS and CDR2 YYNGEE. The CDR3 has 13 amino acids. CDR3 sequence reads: CASSSGETYEQYF. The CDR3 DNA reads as TGTGCCAGCAGCTCCGGGGAGACCTACGAGCAGTACTTC.

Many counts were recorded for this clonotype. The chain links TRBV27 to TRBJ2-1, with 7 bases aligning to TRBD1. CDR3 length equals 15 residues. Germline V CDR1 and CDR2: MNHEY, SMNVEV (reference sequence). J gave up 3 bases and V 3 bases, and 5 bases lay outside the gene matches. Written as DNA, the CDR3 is TGTGCCAGCAGTTTTCAACGGGACAGCTACAATGAGCAGTTCTTC. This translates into CASSFQRDSYNEQFF.

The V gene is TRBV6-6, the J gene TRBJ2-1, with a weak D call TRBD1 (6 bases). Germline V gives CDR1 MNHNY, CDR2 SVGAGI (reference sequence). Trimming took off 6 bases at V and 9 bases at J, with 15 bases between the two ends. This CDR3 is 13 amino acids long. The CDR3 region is CASSIRDISEQFF. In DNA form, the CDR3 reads TGTGCCAGCAGCATCCGGGACATCAGTGAGCAGTTCTTC.

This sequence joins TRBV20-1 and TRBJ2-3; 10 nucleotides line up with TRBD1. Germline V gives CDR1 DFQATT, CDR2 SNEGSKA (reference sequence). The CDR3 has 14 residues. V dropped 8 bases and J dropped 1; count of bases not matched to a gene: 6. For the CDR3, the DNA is TGCAGTCCTCAAGGGACAGGGGGCACAGATACGCAGTATTTT. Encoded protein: CSPQGTGGTDTQYF.

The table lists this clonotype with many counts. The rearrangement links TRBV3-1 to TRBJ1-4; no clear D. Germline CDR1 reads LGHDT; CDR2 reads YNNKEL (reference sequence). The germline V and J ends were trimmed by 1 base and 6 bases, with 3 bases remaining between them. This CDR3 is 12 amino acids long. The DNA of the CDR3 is TGTGCCAGCAGCCAAGTTTATGAAAAACTGTTTTTT. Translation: CASSQVYEKLFF. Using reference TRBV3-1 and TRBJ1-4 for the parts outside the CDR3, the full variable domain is DTAVSQTPKYLVTQMGNDKSIKCEQNLGHDTMYWYKQDSKKFLKIMFSYNNKELIINETVPNRFSPKSPDKAHLNLHINSLELGDSAVYFCASSQVYEKLFFGSGTQLSVL.

The CDR3: CASSLRGVQDRGSLNTEAFF. For the CDR3, the DNA is TGTGCCAGCAGCCTTAGGGGGGTCCAGGACAGGGGTTCTTTGAACACTGAAGCTTTCTTT. This chain joins TRBV7-6 and TRBJ1-1; 9 nucleotides line up with TRBD1. The junction had 19 bases not matched to a gene; V was cut back by 5 bases and J by 0 bases. Germline V lookup: CDR1 SGHVS, CDR2 FNYEAQ. The CDR3 runs to 20 residues.

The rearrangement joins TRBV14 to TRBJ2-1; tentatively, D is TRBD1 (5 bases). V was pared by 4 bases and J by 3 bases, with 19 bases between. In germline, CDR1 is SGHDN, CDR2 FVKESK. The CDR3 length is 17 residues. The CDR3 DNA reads TGTGCCAGCAGCCTCCCGCACGGCTCCCAGGGCTACAATGAGCAGTTCTTC. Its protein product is CASSLPHGSQGYNEQFF.

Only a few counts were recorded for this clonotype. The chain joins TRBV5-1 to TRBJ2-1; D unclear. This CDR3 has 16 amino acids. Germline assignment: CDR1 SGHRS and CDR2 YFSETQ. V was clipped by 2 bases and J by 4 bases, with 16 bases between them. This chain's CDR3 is CASSFSWATVYNEQFF. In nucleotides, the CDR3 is TGCGCCAGCAGCTTTTCATGGGCTACGGTGTACAATGAGCAGTTCTTC.

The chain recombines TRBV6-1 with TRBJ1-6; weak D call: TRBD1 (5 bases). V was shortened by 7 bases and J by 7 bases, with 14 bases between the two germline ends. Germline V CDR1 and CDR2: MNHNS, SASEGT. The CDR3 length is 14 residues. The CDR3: CASTPGAGNSPLHF. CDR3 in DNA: TGTGCCAGCACTCCGGGAGCAGGGAATTCACCCCTCCACTTT.

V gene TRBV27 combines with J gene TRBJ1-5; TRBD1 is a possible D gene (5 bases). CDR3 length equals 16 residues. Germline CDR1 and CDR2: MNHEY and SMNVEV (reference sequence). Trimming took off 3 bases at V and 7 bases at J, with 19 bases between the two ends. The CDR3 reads CASSFRAPGLGQPQHF. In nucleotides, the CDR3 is TGTGCCAGCAGTTTCAGGGCCCCCGGCCTAGGGCAGCCCCAGCATTTT.

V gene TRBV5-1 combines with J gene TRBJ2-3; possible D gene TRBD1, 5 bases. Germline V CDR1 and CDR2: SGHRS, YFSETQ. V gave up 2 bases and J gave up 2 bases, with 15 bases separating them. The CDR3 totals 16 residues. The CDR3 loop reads CASSFARTRLTDTQYF. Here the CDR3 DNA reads TGCGCCAGCAGCTTTGCCAGGACACGCCTCACAGATACGCAGTATTTT. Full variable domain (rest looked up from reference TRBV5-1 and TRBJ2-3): KAGVTQTPRYLIKTRGQQVTLSCSPISGHRSVSWYQQTPGQGLQFLFEYFSETQRNKGNFPGRFSGRQFSNSRSEMNVSTLELGDSALYLCASSFARTRLTDTQYFGPGTRLTVL.

The CDR3 region has the DNA TGCGCCAGCAGCCAAGATTATTCACCCCTCCACTTT. This encodes CASSQDYSPLHF. V and J are TRBV4-1 and TRBJ1-6; D unclear. The CDR3 length is 12 residues. Trimming took 0 bases from V and 8 from J, leaving 2 bases between them. In germline, CDR1 is MGHRA, CDR2 YSYEKL.

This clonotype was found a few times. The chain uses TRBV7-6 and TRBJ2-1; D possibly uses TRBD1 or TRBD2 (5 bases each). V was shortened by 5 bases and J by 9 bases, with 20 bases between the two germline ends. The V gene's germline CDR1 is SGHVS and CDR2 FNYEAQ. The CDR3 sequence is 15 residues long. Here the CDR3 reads CASSQTGTGIPEQFF. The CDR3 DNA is TGTGCCAGCAGCCAGACCGGGACGGGGATCCCTGAGCAGTTCTTC.

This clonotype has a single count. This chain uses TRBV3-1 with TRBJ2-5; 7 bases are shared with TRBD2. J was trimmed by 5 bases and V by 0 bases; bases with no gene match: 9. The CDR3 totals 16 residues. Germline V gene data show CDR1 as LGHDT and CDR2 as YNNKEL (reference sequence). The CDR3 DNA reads TGTGCCAGCAGCCAAGATCTGGCGGGAGCTAGGGAGACCCAGTACTTC. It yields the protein CASSQDLAGARETQYF.

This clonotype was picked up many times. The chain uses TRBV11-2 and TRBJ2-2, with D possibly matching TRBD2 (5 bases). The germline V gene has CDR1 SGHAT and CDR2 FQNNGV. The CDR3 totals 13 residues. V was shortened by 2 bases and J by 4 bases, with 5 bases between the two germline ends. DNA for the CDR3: TGTGCCAGCAGCTTACGGGGCACCGGGGAGCTGTTTTTT. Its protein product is CASSLRGTGELFF.

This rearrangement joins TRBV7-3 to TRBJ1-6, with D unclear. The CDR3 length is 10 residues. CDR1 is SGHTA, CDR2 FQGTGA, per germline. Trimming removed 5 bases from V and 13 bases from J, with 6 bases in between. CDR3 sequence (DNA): TGTGCCAGCAGCCCCTCCCCCCTCCACTTT. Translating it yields CASSPSPLHF.

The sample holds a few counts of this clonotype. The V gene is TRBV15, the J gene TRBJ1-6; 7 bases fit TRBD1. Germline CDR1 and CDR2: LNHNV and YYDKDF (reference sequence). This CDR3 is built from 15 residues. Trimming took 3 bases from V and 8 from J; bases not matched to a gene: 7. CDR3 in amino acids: CATSRHRGADSPLHF. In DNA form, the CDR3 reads TGTGCCACCAGCAGGCACAGGGGAGCCGATTCACCCCTCCACTTT.

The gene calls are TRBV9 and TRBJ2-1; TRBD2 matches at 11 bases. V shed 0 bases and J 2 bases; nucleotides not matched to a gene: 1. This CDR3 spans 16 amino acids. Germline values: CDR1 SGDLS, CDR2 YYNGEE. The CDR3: CASSVDSGGAYNEQFF. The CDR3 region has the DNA TGTGCCAGCAGCGTAGATAGCGGGGGGGCCTACAATGAGCAGTTCTTC.

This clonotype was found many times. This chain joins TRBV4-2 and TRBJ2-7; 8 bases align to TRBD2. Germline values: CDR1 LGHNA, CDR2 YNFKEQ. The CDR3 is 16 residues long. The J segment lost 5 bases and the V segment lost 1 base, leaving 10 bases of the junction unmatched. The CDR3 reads CASSQGYPGGLDEQYF. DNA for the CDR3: TGTGCCAGCAGCCAAGGTTACCCGGGGGGGCTCGACGAGCAGTACTTC.

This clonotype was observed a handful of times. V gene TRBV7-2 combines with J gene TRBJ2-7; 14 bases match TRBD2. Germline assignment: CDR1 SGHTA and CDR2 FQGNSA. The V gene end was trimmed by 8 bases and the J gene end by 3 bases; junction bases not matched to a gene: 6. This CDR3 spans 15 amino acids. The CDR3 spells CASGLAGGLYYEQYF. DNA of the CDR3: TGTGCCAGCGGACTAGCGGGGGGCCTATACTACGAGCAGTACTTC.

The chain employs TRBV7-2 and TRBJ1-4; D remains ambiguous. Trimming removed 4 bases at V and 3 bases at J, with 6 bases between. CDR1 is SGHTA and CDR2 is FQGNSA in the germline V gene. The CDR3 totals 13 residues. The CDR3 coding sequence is TGTGCCAGCAGCTCTACCCCTAATGAAAAACTGTTTTTT. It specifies CASSSTPNEKLFF.

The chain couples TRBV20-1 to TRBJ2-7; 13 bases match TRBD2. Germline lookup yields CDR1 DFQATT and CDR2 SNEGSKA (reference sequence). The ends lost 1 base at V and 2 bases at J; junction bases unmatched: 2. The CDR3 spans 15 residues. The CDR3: CSARGLAGGPYEQYF. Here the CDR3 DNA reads TGCAGTGCTAGAGGACTAGCGGGGGGACCCTACGAGCAGTACTTC.